The text below deals with one TCR beta chain. There is no known antigen for this receptor. No base quality values were provided; no much bigger clone lies one nucleotide off. Library prep was done by the immunoSEQ multiplex PCR assay. The table comes from immuneACCESS by way of TCRdb, which keeps in-frame sequences with V and J called. Part of the clones is missing from these tables; in studies checked, under half for an unresolved V gene and the rest for unknown reasons. Present in this sample are 1,500 to 2,000 clones, over 85% of which were seen just once. The biggest ten clones account for 1.3% to 1.5% of the sample. The sample comes from a study of T cells and Merkel cell carcinoma outcomes (dated by TCRdb to between 2020 and 2021). Concerning the study at large: The tumor T-cell repertoire, together with T-cell density, was examined as a predictor of clinical outcome in patients with Merkel cell carcinoma. The investigation overall reported the following: According to the report, clinical outcomes in Merkel cell carcinoma patients could be predicted using T-cell density together with features of the T-cell repertoire.

The samples were taken from patients with Merkel cell carcinoma. In the germline V gene (reference sequence), CDR1 corresponds to LNHDA and CDR2 to SQIVND. The CDR3 spans 12 residues, from the cysteine through the phenylalanine. This entry keeps only the CDR3 DNA: 36 bases, framed from base 1. V was cut back by 0 bases and J by 10 bases, leaving a gap of 8 bases between them. What was sequenced was tumor tissue from Merkel cell carcinoma. This clonotype originated in a human donor with Merkel cell carcinoma. This receptor chain uses TRBV19 and TRBJ2-3; the D gene cannot be resolved reliably. This receptor carries the CDR3 CASSIDKLAQYF. The base sequence is TGTGCCAGTAGTATAGATAAGCTTGCGCAGTATTTT.